A single sample gave rise to the 2 T cell receptor beta chains below, sequenced in a study of shared clonotypes between healthy human individuals (dated by TCRdb to 2020 to 2022). Library prep was done by the immunoSEQ multiplex PCR assay. Drawn from immuneACCESS, this table holds only the in-frame rearrangements with V and J called that TCRdb kept. Clones are partly lost; checked studies trace under half to an unresolved V gene and leave the rest unexplained. This sample has approximately 2,300,000 clones in its table, and around 90% of those were observed once. The top ten clonotypes cover around 0.4% of the sample. Material: naive CD4+ T cells from PBMCs. The sample's cell subset or site label is to be understood as: CD45RA+ positively selected. These TCRs come from a man aged 18 to 30 in good health. Some clones in this sample may be carry-over from other donors' samples.

The chain has TRBV4-2 and TRBJ2-2; TRBD2 might be the D (5 bases). CDR3 size: 15 residues. Trimming pared 3 bases from V and 6 bases from J, leaving 14 bases between. The germline V gene has CDR1 LGHNA and CDR2 YNFKEQ. CDR3 amino acids: CASSQGWRVSGELFF. CDR3 coding DNA: TGTGCCAGCAGCCAGGGTTGGCGGGTTTCCGGGGAGCTGTTTTTT.

This rearrangement joins TRBV29-1 to TRBJ2-1; D not resolved. The length of the CDR3 is 14 residues. Trimming cost V 7 bases and J 4 bases, with 17 bases left between them. Germline CDR1 is SQVTM and CDR2 is ANQGSEA. CDR3 in amino acids: CSGALNGLYNEQFF. The CDR3 DNA reads as TGCAGCGGGGCCCTTAACGGGTTATACAATGAGCAGTTCTTC.